This T cell receptor (beta chain) comes out of a study of OX40 agonist ivuxolimab in advanced cancers. Study-level background: Patients received the agonistic anti-OX40 (CD134) antibody ivuxolimab. Three individuals attained partial responses, comprising one hepatocellular carcinoma case and two cutaneous melanoma cases.

Deletions cut 5 bases from V and 5 bases from J, with 19 bases between. In germline, CDR1 is SGHDN, CDR2 FVKESK. The CDR3 consists of 15 residues. As concerns this clone: Its antigen remains unknown.

TCRdb's copy holds only in-frame clones and misses some; the assay was immunoSEQ multiplex PCR. The sample yields about 67,000 clones, 70% to 90% seen once. The study, taken as a whole, reports: CD4+ and CD8+ blood T cells expanded clonally by week 6 at 0.1 to 3.0 mg/kg.

The receptor was derived from an adult with an advanced solid tumor such as melanoma, head and neck, liver or kidney cancer. The rearrangement links TRBV14 to TRBJ2-7, with TRBD1 as a possible D gene (6 bases). Sequencing used CD4+ or CD8+ T cells sorted from blood, obtained in a trial of the OX40 agonist ivuxolimab. The CDR3 loop is CASSLATGLGNEQYF. The CDR3 DNA reads TGTGCCAGCAGCTTAGCGACAGGTCTCGGGAACGAGCAGTACTTC.